This entry lists 26 T cell receptor beta chains sequenced from one sample in a study of cytotoxic CD8 clonotypes in ibrutinib-treated CLL. Using immunoSEQ multiplex PCR, the repertoire was profiled, and TCRdb retains in-frame clones only, with some absent. Of more than 150,000 clones in the sample, roughly 72% were seen once. The sequencing used PBMCs, collected after 24 months of ibrutinib treatment. The origin of the receptors is a human donor with chronic lymphocytic leukemia.

The count of this clone is one. V is TRBV12-5 and J is TRBJ1-1, with TRBD1 identical over 8 bases. Looked up from germline, CDR1 is LGHNT and CDR2 is FRNRAP. With V trimmed by 2 bases and J by 5 bases, 13 bases remained unmatched. The CDR3 runs 17 residues. The CDR3 sequence is CASGLLTSGGGRTEAFF. DNA for the CDR3: TGTGCTAGTGGTTTGTTAACCTCAGGGGGCGGGAGAACTGAAGCTTTCTTT. Drawing the rest from reference TRBV12-5 and TRBJ1-1, the complete variable domain is DARVTQTPRHKVTEMGQEVTMRCQPILGHNTVFWYRQTMMQGLELLAYFRNRAPLDDSGMPKDRFSAEMPDATLATLKIQPSEPRDSAVYFCASGLLTSGGGRTEAFFGQGTRLTVV.

Notes on this clone: This sample includes further DNA sequences coding for the same CDR3. V and J are TRBV5-4 and TRBJ2-3, with D uncertain. The CDR3 is made up of 13 amino acids. CDR1 and CDR2 from the germline V gene are SGHNT and YYREEE (reference sequence). V dropped 0 bases and J dropped 0 bases, with 2 bases sitting between them. CDR3 loop: CASSLDSTDTQYF. DNA for the CDR3: TGTGCCAGCAGCTTGGATAGCACAGATACGCAGTATTTT.

The sample holds one count of this clone. The chain employs TRBV28 and TRBJ2-3; a weak D match, TRBD1 (6 bases). The CDR3 is 14 residues long. V was cut by 5 bases and J by 4 bases, with 13 bases left in between. The V gene's germline CDR1 is MDHEN and CDR2 SYDVKM. CDR3 nucleotide sequence: TGTGCCAGCAGTCCGACAGGTCTGGCAGATACGCAGTATTTT. It yields the protein CASSPTGLADTQYF.

This sequence joins TRBV5-4 and TRBJ2-3; D remains ambiguous. The CDR3 covers 13 residues. The germline V and J ends were trimmed by 4 bases and 2 bases, with 8 bases remaining between them. Germline CDR1 is SGHNT and CDR2 is YYREEE (reference sequence). CDR3 DNA: TGTGCCAGCAGCCGCGAATTCACAGATACGCAGTATTTT. As protein: CASSREFTDTQYF.

This clone was recorded a few times. The genes are TRBV29-1 and TRBJ1-4; D is perhaps TRBD1 (5 bases). Germline V gives CDR1 SQVTM, CDR2 ANQGSEA. V lost 7 bases, J lost 5 bases, and 14 bases lay in between. The CDR3 extends over 13 amino acids. CDR3 bases: TGCAGCGGAAAGACAGTCGGGAATGAAAAACTGTTTTTT. Its translation is CSGKTVGNEKLFF.

This clone was counted between two and nine times. The V call is TRBV10-1, the J call TRBJ2-7; maybe TRBD2 (5 bases). The CDR3 loop spans 14 amino acids. V lost 8 bases, J lost 0 bases, and 14 bases lay in between. Germline V gene data show CDR1 as WNHNN and CDR2 as SYGVQD (reference sequence). CDR3 DNA: TGCGCCAGCTCGAGGTCGGGAAGCTCCTACGAGCAGTACTTC. It specifies CASSRSGSSYEQYF.

The chain combines TRBV28 with TRBJ1-4; TRBD1 matches at 8 bases. This CDR3 region has 13 residues. Germline V gives CDR1 MDHEN, CDR2 SYDVKM. The ends lost 8 bases at V and 4 bases at J; junction bases unmatched: 3. The CDR3 nucleotides read TGTGCCAGCCGACAGGGGAGTAATGAAAAACTGTTTTTT. This codes for CASRQGSNEKLFF.

Only a few counts were recorded for this clone. The chain has TRBV7-2 and TRBJ1-2; D is undetermined. Germline V gene data show CDR1 as SGHTA and CDR2 as FQGNSA. The CDR3 is 12 residues long. The ends were cut back, 5 bases at V and 2 bases at J, with 6 bases in the middle. CDR3 nucleotides: TGTGCCAGCAGCACCGGAAACTATGGCTACACCTTC. Translated: CASSTGNYGYTF.

This chain connects TRBV10-3 to TRBJ2-1, with 11 bases fitting TRBD2. This CDR3 contains 14 residues. The J segment lost 5 bases and the V segment lost 5 bases, leaving 2 bases of the junction unmatched. Germline loops: CDR1 ENHRY, CDR2 SYGVKD. The chain's CDR3 is CAISLAGGDNEQFF. The DNA of the CDR3 is TGTGCCATCAGTTTAGCGGGAGGGGACAATGAGCAGTTCTTC.

V gene TRBV7-2 combines with J gene TRBJ1-2; D remains unclear. Trimming pared 5 bases from V and 2 bases from J, leaving 9 bases between. The CDR3 runs 13 residues. Germline V gene data show CDR1 as SGHTA and CDR2 as FQGNSA. The CDR3: CASSQGLNYGYTF. The CDR3 bases are TGTGCCAGCAGCCAAGGGTTGAACTATGGCTACACCTTC.

The chain combines TRBV6-1 with TRBJ1-1; D gene ambiguous. This CDR3 has 11 amino acids. Trimming stripped 10 bases from V and 8 bases from J, with 14 bases between. The germline CDR1 and CDR2 sequences are MNHNS and SASEGT. The CDR3 loop is CATSRHQEAFF. The DNA for the CDR3 is TGTGCCACAAGCCGACACCAAGAAGCTTTCTTT.

The chain links TRBV5-4 to TRBJ2-1, with D tentatively TRBD2 (6 bases). Germline V gene data show CDR1 as SGHNT and CDR2 as YYREEE (reference sequence). V lost 2 bases and J 3 bases, leaving 9 bases between the germline ends. This CDR3 region has 14 residues. This CDR3 reads CASSFKGGYNEQFF. The CDR3 DNA is TGTGCCAGCAGCTTCAAGGGAGGCTACAATGAGCAGTTCTTC.

The chain is built from TRBV18 and TRBJ2-6; D is unresolved. V shed 1 base and J shed 4 bases, with 5 bases lying between them. The CDR3 extends over 14 amino acids. CDR1 is KGHSH and CDR2 is LQKENI in the germline V gene. Written as DNA, the CDR3 is TGTGCCAGCTCACCACTGTCCGGGGCCAACGTCCTGACTTTC. Its translation: CASSPLSGANVLTF.

This chain links TRBV4-1 with TRBJ2-7, with 10 bases aligning to TRBD1. CDR1 is MGHRA and CDR2 is YSYEKL in the germline V gene. The CDR3 sequence is 16 residues long. V trimming: 1 base; J trimming: 4 bases; junction bases outside the gene matches: 7. The CDR3 loop is CASSQGPRTGGYEQYF. For the CDR3, the DNA is TGCGCCAGCAGCCAAGGTCCTAGGACAGGGGGGTACGAGCAGTACTTC.

This sequence joins TRBV19 and TRBJ2-7; D might be TRBD1 or TRBD2, each matching 5 bases. Trimming left V 3 bases short and J 3 bases short, with 9 bases between. The CDR3 is made up of 13 amino acids. Germline V gene sequence: CDR1 LNHDA, CDR2 SQIVND (reference sequence). The CDR3 loop reads CASSIGANYEQYF. DNA of the CDR3: TGTGCCAGTAGTATCGGGGCCAACTACGAGCAGTACTTC.

V gene TRBV27 combines with J gene TRBJ1-3; TRBD1 is a possible D gene (5 bases). This CDR3 contains 15 residues. Germline assignment: CDR1 MNHEY and CDR2 SMNVEV (reference sequence). V lost 1 base and J lost 2, with 9 bases in between. The CDR3 coding sequence is TGTGCCAGCAGTTTATTTGGGACGGCTGGAAACACCATATATTTT. It yields the protein CASSLFGTAGNTIYF.

J is TRBJ1-1 and V is TRBV9; D is ambiguous. V shed 0 bases and J shed 4 bases, with 13 bases lying between them. The CDR3 runs 15 residues. The V gene's germline CDR1 is SGDLS and CDR2 YYNGEE. CDR3 loop: CASSVVEGMITEAFF. The CDR3 DNA follows: TGTGCCAGCAGCGTAGTCGAGGGAATGATCACTGAAGCTTTCTTT.

This chain connects TRBV29-1 to TRBJ2-1; TRBD2 matches at 11 bases. The CDR3 runs to 15 residues. Germline V gives CDR1 SQVTM, CDR2 ANQGSEA. V shed 7 bases and J 9 bases; nucleotides not matched to a gene: 14. The CDR3 reads CSAERGLAGGGEQFF. CDR3 bases: TGCAGCGCAGAACGAGGCCTAGCGGGAGGCGGTGAGCAGTTCTTC.

V is TRBV5-4 and J is TRBJ2-3; possible D gene TRBD2, 6 bases. This CDR3 region has 14 residues. Germline V gene data show CDR1 as SGHNT and CDR2 as YYREEE (reference sequence). V was shortened by 0 bases and J by 5 bases, with 10 bases between the two germline ends. CDR3 loop: CASSLGSSGDTQYF. CDR3 coding DNA: TGTGCCAGCAGCTTGGGTAGTAGCGGAGATACGCAGTATTTT.

This clone was observed a single time. The J gene is TRBJ2-6, the V gene TRBV5-1; D is undetermined. The CDR3 runs 15 residues. V was pared by 0 bases and J by 7 bases, with 11 bases between. Germline lookup yields CDR1 SGHRS and CDR2 YFSETQ. CDR3 protein: CASSLAFEFANVLTF. In nucleotides, the CDR3 is TGCGCCAGCAGCTTGGCCTTCGAATTCGCCAACGTCCTGACTTTC.

DNA for the CDR3: TGTGCCAGCAGCTTGAACGCTATCACAGATACGCAGTATTTT. It yields the protein CASSLNAITDTQYF. V usage is TRBV5-6 and J usage is TRBJ2-3; D remains unclear. The germline CDR1 and CDR2 sequences are SGHDT and YYEEEE. This CDR3 spans 14 amino acids. Trimming left V 1 base short and J 2 bases short, with 8 bases between.

This rearrangement joins TRBV7-2 to TRBJ2-5; D gene ambiguous. The CDR3 extends over 13 amino acids. In germline, CDR1 is SGHTA, CDR2 FQGNSA. V shed 5 bases and J shed 5 bases, with 12 bases lying between them. The CDR3 protein is CASSPGEGETQYF. The CDR3 DNA follows: TGTGCCAGCAGCCCTGGGGAAGGGGAGACCCAGTACTTC.

This CDR3 reads CAIMSTATYEQYF. The CDR3 DNA is TGTGCCATCATGTCCACAGCCACCTACGAGCAGTACTTC. This chain joins TRBV10-3 and TRBJ2-7; D not resolved. The CDR3 has 13 residues. Between the trimmed V and J ends, which lost 7 bases and 2 bases, there was a span of 12 bases. Looked up from germline, CDR1 is ENHRY and CDR2 is SYGVKD.

The chain carries TRBV2 and TRBJ2-1; no firm D call. Trimming took 6 bases from V and 10 from J, leaving 10 bases between them. This CDR3 has 11 residues. Per the germline V gene, CDR1 is SNHLY and CDR2 is FYNNEI. CDR3 nucleotides: TGTGCCAGCAGCATTAACGTGGAGCAGTTCTTC. Its translation is CASSINVEQFF.

The J gene is TRBJ2-3, the V gene TRBV5-1, with 8 nucleotides matching TRBD1. This CDR3 comprises 15 residues. The germline gives CDR1 SGHRS, CDR2 YFSETQ. V lost 4 bases and J lost 0; bases outside the gene matches: 4. Here the CDR3 DNA reads TGCGCCAGCAGCATGCACAGGGGGAGCACAGATACGCAGTATTTT. It specifies CASSMHRGSTDTQYF.

The chain combines TRBV19 with TRBJ1-2; 11 bases agree with TRBD1. Germline CDR1 and CDR2: LNHDA and SQIVND (reference sequence). Losses at the gene ends were 6 bases for V and 4 bases for J; bases not matched to a gene: 4. CDR3 length equals 14 residues. The CDR3 sequence is CASSRTGGGYGYTF. The CDR3 DNA reads TGTGCCAGTAGCCGGACAGGGGGCGGCTATGGCTACACCTTC.